Presented here are 15 T cell receptor beta chains from one specimen sequenced in a study of Graves' ophthalmopathy and Graves' hyperthyroidism. Investigators amplified TCR beta CDR3 regions from RNA transcripts. Second-round multiplex PCR came after first-round RT-PCR with HTBI primers. TCRdb reprocessed the multiplex PCR reads via MiXCR and lists one record per CDR3 protein. Of more than 300,000 distinct CDR3 sequences in the sample, roughly 14% were seen once. The sequenced sample was peripheral blood. The source of these receptors is a woman aged 18 to 35 with stable Graves' hyperthyroidism.

There are many counts of this clonotype. The chain carries TRBV6-1 and TRBJ2-5; 7 nucleotides line up with TRBD1. In germline, CDR1 is MNHNS, CDR2 SASEGT. The CDR3 contains 15 residues. The junction had 9 bases not matched to a gene; V was cut back by 5 bases and J by 3 bases. The CDR3 is CASSKSGQVKETQYF. The DNA for the CDR3 is TGTGCCAGCAGTAAATCAGGACAGGTCAAAGAGACCCAGTACTTC.

This clonotype has more than one count but fewer than ten. The gene calls are TRBV11-2 and TRBJ2-7; a possible D gene is TRBD2 (5 bases). Germline V gene lookup returns CDR1 SGHAT and CDR2 FQNNGV. V lost 5 bases and J 2 bases, leaving 19 bases between the germline ends. The CDR3 is 16 amino acids. DNA for the CDR3: TGTGCCAGCAGCCCCCGACTCCAGCGGCGCACCTACGAGCAGTACTTC. It codes for CASSPRLQRRTYEQYF.

The sample holds many counts of this clonotype. V usage is TRBV3-1 and J usage is TRBJ2-5; 11 nucleotides agree with TRBD2. V dropped 3 bases and J dropped 4; count of bases not matched to a gene: 7. Looked up from germline, CDR1 is LGHDT and CDR2 is YNNKEL (reference sequence). The CDR3 loop spans 16 amino acids. CDR3 DNA: TGTGCCAGCAGCCAGAGACTAGCGGGGTCGAGAGAGACCCAGTACTTC. The encoded protein is CASSQRLAGSRETQYF.

This clonotype showed up many times. J is TRBJ1-1 and V is TRBV18; D not certain. CDR1 and CDR2 (germline): KGHSH, LQKENI. The CDR3 spans 11 residues. Between the trimmed V and J ends, which lost 3 bases and 6 bases, there was a span of 5 bases. The chain's CDR3 is CASSPGAEAFF. Written as DNA, the CDR3 is TGTGCCAGCTCACCGGGAGCTGAAGCTTTCTTT.

Ten or more counts support this clonotype. CDR3 residues: CASSPGGHLQYSYEQYF. The DNA of the CDR3 is TGCGCCAGCAGTCCGGGGGGCCACCTACAATATTCCTACGAGCAGTACTTC. This chain joins TRBV5-1 and TRBJ2-7, with a tentative D call TRBD2 (7 bases). The CDR3 is made up of 17 amino acids. V was pared by 5 bases and J by 1 base, with 22 bases between. Germline V lookup: CDR1 SGHRS, CDR2 YFSETQ.

The V call is TRBV20-1, the J call TRBJ2-7; D call uncertain. Trimming took 5 bases from V and 0 from J, leaving 11 bases between them. Germline CDR1 is DFQATT and CDR2 is SNEGSKA (reference sequence). The CDR3 runs 13 residues. In DNA, the CDR3 is TGCAGTGCTCGGCCCCCGAGCTCCTACGAGCAGTACTTC. Its protein product is CSARPPSSYEQYF.

This clonotype was recorded at least ten times. This chain joins TRBV19 and TRBJ1-1, with D uncertain. CDR1 is LNHDA, CDR2 SQIVND, per germline (reference sequence). CDR3 size: 13 residues. Trimming pared 3 bases from V and 3 bases from J, leaving 8 bases between. Here the CDR3 reads CASSMDGDTEAFF. The CDR3, as DNA: TGTGCCAGTAGTATGGATGGGGACACTGAAGCTTTCTTT.

The table lists this clonotype with many counts. The J gene is TRBJ2-2, the V gene TRBV4-2; 11 positions agree with TRBD1. Germline CDR1 is LGHNA and CDR2 is YNFKEQ. CDR3 length: 16 residues. J gave up 5 bases and V 4 bases, and 6 bases lay outside the gene matches. CDR3 loop: CASSPGQGVGTGELFF. In DNA, the CDR3 is TGTGCCAGCAGCCCGGGACAGGGGGTAGGAACCGGGGAGCTGTTTTTT.

This clonotype was recorded at least ten times. This chain joins TRBV28 and TRBJ1-2; D unclear. Looked up from germline, CDR1 is MDHEN and CDR2 is SYDVKM. The V end was cut by 6 bases, the J end by 8 bases, with 10 bases between. This CDR3 contains 11 residues. The CDR3 DNA follows: TGTGCCAGCAGGTTGAGACGAGGCTACACCTTC. Residues: CASRLRRGYTF.

This clonotype has at least ten counts. The CDR3 coding sequence is TGCGCCAGCAGCTTCGAGGGACGAACCTCCGAGCAGTACTTC. Amino acids: CASSFEGRTSEQYF. This chain uses TRBV5-1 with TRBJ2-7, with D tentatively TRBD1 or TRBD2 (5 bases each). V was trimmed by 2 bases and J by 6 bases, leaving 15 bases between them. The CDR3 length is 14 residues. The germline V gene has CDR1 SGHRS and CDR2 YFSETQ.

The chain joins TRBV18 to TRBJ2-7, with TRBD1 as a possible D gene (6 bases). Trimming removed 2 bases from V and 7 bases from J, with 12 bases in between. Germline assignment: CDR1 KGHSH and CDR2 LQKENI. This CDR3 region has 13 residues. In nucleotides, the CDR3 is TGTGCCAGCTCACCATCAGGGGCCCGGGAGCAGTACTTC. It codes for CASSPSGAREQYF. The full variable domain, with the rest looked up from reference TRBV18 and TRBJ2-7, is NAGVMQNPRHLVRRRGQEARLRCSPMKGHSHVYWYRQLPEEGLKFMVYLQKENIIDESGMPKERFSAEFPKEGPSILRIQQVVRGDSAAYFCASSPSGAREQYFGPGTRLTVT.

This clonotype was seen more than once but under ten times. The CDR3 sequence: CASSLGAGGRQETQYF. CDR3 DNA sequence: TGTGCCAGCAGCCTCGGGGCGGGGGGGCGGCAAGAGACCCAGTACTTC. This chain connects TRBV9 to TRBJ2-5, with 9 bases identical to TRBD2. The CDR3 spans 16 residues. With V trimmed by 4 bases and J by 2 bases, 9 bases remained unmatched. The germline V gene has CDR1 SGDLS and CDR2 YYNGEE.

A remark on this clonotype: A much larger clone differs by one base, so this may be a read error. The genes are TRBV7-8 and TRBJ1-5; D is possibly TRBD1 (6 bases). CDR1 is SGHVS, CDR2 FQNEAQ, per germline. This CDR3 is 17 amino acids long. V shed 1 base and J shed 6 bases, with 19 bases lying between them. The CDR3 DNA sequence: TGTGCCAGCAGCTTAGAGGGGGTGGGACCGACCACTCAGCCCCAGCATTTT. It is translated as CASSLEGVGPTTQPQHF. The whole variable domain, filled in from reference TRBV7-8 and TRBJ1-5, reads GAGVSQSPRYKVAKRGQDVALRCDPISGHVSLFWYQQALGQGPEFLTYFQNEAQLDKSGLPSDRFFAERPEGSVSTLKIQRTQQEDSAVYLCASSLEGVGPTTQPQHFGDGTRLSIL.

This clonotype was seen many times. The chain uses TRBV20-1 and TRBJ2-5; D is unclear. This CDR3 is built from 13 residues. Trimming stripped 0 bases from V and 5 bases from J, with 10 bases between. Germline CDR1 and CDR2: DFQATT and SNEGSKA (reference sequence). This chain's CDR3 is CSARDIHRETQYF. In DNA, the CDR3 is TGCAGTGCTAGAGATATCCACCGGGAGACCCAGTACTTC.

This clonotype was detected many times. The chain recombines TRBV5-1 with TRBJ2-7; D remains unclear. CDR3 size: 13 residues. V lost 0 bases and J 7 bases, leaving 11 bases between the germline ends. The germline V gene encodes CDR1 SGHRS and CDR2 YFSETQ. The CDR3 reads CASSLGTPREQYF. CDR3 nucleotide sequence: TGCGCCAGCAGCTTGGGGACCCCCCGAGAGCAGTACTTC.